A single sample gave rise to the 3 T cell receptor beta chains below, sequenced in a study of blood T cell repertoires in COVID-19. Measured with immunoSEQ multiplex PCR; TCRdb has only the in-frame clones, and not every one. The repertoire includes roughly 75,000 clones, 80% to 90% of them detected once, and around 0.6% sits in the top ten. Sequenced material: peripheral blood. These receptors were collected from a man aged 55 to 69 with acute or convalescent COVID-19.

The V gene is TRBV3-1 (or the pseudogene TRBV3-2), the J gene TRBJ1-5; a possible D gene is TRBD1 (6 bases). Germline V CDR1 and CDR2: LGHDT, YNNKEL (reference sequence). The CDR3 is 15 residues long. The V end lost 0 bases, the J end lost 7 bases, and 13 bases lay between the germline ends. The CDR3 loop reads CASSQDFKRGQPQHF. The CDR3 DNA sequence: TGTGCCAGCAGCCAAGATTTTAAGAGGGGGCAGCCCCAGCATTTT.

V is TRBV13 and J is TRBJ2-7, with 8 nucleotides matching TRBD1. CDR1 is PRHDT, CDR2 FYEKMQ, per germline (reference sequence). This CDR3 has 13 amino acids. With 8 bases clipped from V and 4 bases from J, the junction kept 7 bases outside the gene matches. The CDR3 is CASGVRGLYEQYF. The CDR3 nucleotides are TGTGCCAGCGGTGTCAGGGGGCTGTACGAGCAGTACTTC.

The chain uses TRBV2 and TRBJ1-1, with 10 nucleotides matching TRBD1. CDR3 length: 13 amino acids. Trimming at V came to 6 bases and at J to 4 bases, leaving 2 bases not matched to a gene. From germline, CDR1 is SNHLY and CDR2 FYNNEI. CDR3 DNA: TGTGCCAGCAGGTGGACAGGGGGCACTGAAGCTTTCTTT. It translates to CASRWTGGTEAFF.